These T cell receptor beta chains were read from a single sample in a study of shared clonotypes between healthy human individuals. Using immunoSEQ multiplex PCR, the repertoire was profiled, and TCRdb retains in-frame clones only, with some absent. The repertoire includes some 2,400,000 clones, 90% to 96% of them detected once, and 0.13% sits in the top ten. Sequencing was carried out using naive CD4+ T cells sorted from blood. The receptor set was obtained from a man aged 18 to 35 in good health. The conserved cysteine and the conserved F or W are not part of the CDR3 here.

CDR3aa,v_gene
ASSALDTAKNIQY,TRBV5-4
ASSPRTGQETQY,TRBV4-3
ASSDPRETQY,TRBV6-1
ASSLTSGQETQY,TRBV7-2
ASSLVGGGSVETQY,TRBV5-1
ASSSGVAVQETQY,TRBV5-4
ASRLGWLTGRPENTEAF,TRBV11-2
ASSERQGFTEAF,TRBV7-2
ASSFRGRYNQPQH,TRBV28
ASTRDRPGEQY,TRBV6-1
ASSRGNLNTEAF,TRBV6-5